These 19 T cell receptor beta chains share one sample of origin, sequenced in a study of OX40 agonist ivuxolimab in advanced cancers. Measured with immunoSEQ multiplex PCR; TCRdb has only the in-frame clones, and not every one. The table includes approximately 74,000 clones, 75% to 95% detected once. This sample comprised CD4+ or CD8+ T cells sorted from blood, obtained in a trial of the OX40 agonist ivuxolimab. The receptors originated from an adult with an advanced solid tumor such as melanoma, head and neck, liver or kidney cancer.

The J gene is TRBJ2-1, the V gene TRBV7-2, with 8 bases matching TRBD2. The germline V gene has CDR1 SGHTA and CDR2 FQGNSA. This CDR3 has 14 amino acids. After removal of 7 bases from V and 3 bases from J, the junction contained 5 bases not matched to a gene. The CDR3 here is CASTQTSVYNEQFF. CDR3 coding DNA: TGTGCCAGCACCCAGACTAGCGTCTACAATGAGCAGTTCTTC.

This clone was recorded a few times. The J gene is TRBJ1-1, the V gene TRBV19; D might be TRBD1 (6 bases). The V end was cut by 3 bases, the J end by 4 bases, with 9 bases between. The CDR3 sequence is 13 residues long. The germline V gene encodes CDR1 LNHDA and CDR2 SQIVND (reference sequence). CDR3 protein: CASSIQGPTEAFF. CDR3 nucleotides: TGTGCCAGTAGTATTCAGGGGCCCACTGAAGCTTTCTTT.

The J gene is TRBJ2-2, the V gene TRBV21-1; the table names TRBD1, a call not compared with the DNA. TRBV21-1 is labeled a pseudogene. This CDR3 has 16 amino acids. The CDR3 nucleotides are TGTGCCAGCAACCGTCCAGGGATCGCGAACACCGGGGAGCTGTTTTTT. Translating it yields CASNRPGIANTGELFF.

The rearrangement links TRBV9 to TRBJ2-1, with 11 bases fitting TRBD2. The CDR3 has 16 residues. Trimming at V came to 3 bases and at J to 0 bases, leaving 2 bases not matched to a gene. Germline CDR1 SGDLS, CDR2 YYNGEE. The CDR3 nucleotides are TGTGCCAGCAGCGGCACTAGCGGGAGCTCCTACAATGAGCAGTTCTTC. It translates to CASSGTSGSSYNEQFF. Using reference TRBV9 and TRBJ2-1 for the parts outside the CDR3, the full variable domain is DSGVTQTPKHLITATGQRVTLRCSPRSGDLSVYWYQQSLDQGLQFLIQYYNGEERAKGNILERFSAQQFPDLHSELNLSSLELGDSALYFCASSGTSGSSYNEQFFGPGTRLTVL.

The rearrangement links TRBV15 to TRBJ2-1; possibly TRBD2 for D (6 bases). The germline V and J ends were trimmed by 3 bases and 5 bases, with 17 bases remaining between them. The germline V gene encodes CDR1 LNHNV and CDR2 YYDKDF (reference sequence). The CDR3 loop spans 16 amino acids. In nucleotides, the CDR3 is TGTGCCACCAGCAGGGCCCGGGACTGGTCAAACAATGAGCAGTTCTTC. Its translation is CATSRARDWSNNEQFF.

A note on this clone: An end of the junction does not agree with germline; a read error may underlie this. V is TRBV9 and J is TRBJ1-5; no clear D. Germline lookup yields CDR1 SGDLS and CDR2 YYNGEE. The CDR3 is 15 amino acids. Here the CDR3 reads CAGSVDGDAAQPQHF. The CDR3 coding sequence is TGTGCCGGCAGCGTAGACGGGGATGCAGCTCAGCCCCAGCATTTT.

This clone occurred once. This chain joins TRBV30 and TRBJ2-7; perhaps TRBD1 as D (5 bases). The CDR3 extends over 12 amino acids. CDR1 GTSNPN and CDR2 SVGIG come from the germline V gene (reference sequence). Trimming took 1 base from V and 2 from J, leaving 6 bases between them. The CDR3 DNA reads as TGTGCCTGGAGTGCAGGGCCCTACGAGCAGTACTTC. Its protein is CAWSAGPYEQYF.

The V gene is TRBV9, the J gene TRBJ2-3; no clear D. Trimming shortened V by 2 bases and J by 0 bases, and 7 bases separated the two germline ends. Germline values: CDR1 SGDLS, CDR2 YYNGEE. This CDR3 comprises 14 residues. CDR3 loop: CASSVSPSTDTQYF. In nucleotides, the CDR3 is TGTGCCAGCAGCGTTAGTCCAAGCACAGATACGCAGTATTTT.

V usage is TRBV9 and J usage is TRBJ1-2, with 7 positions matching TRBD1. With 0 bases clipped from V and 4 bases from J, the junction kept 3 bases outside the gene matches. CDR3 length: 14 residues. CDR1 and CDR2 from the germline V gene are SGDLS and YYNGEE. The CDR3 loop reads CASSVAQGSYGYTF. As DNA, the CDR3 is TGTGCCAGCAGCGTAGCACAGGGGAGCTATGGCTACACCTTC.

The V call is TRBV28, the J call TRBJ1-1, with D perhaps TRBD1 (6 bases). Germline V gene data show CDR1 as MDHEN and CDR2 as SYDVKM. The CDR3 extends over 14 amino acids. V shed 2 bases and J shed 1 base, with 8 bases lying between them. The CDR3 region is CASSLPGANTEAFF. The CDR3 DNA sequence: TGTGCCAGCAGTTTACCGGGGGCGAACACTGAAGCTTTCTTT.

This chain connects TRBV30 to TRBJ1-4, with a tentative D call TRBD1 (5 bases). The germline V gene encodes CDR1 GTSNPN and CDR2 SVGIG (reference sequence). Trimming left V 0 bases short and J 3 bases short, with 8 bases between. The CDR3 is 14 amino acids. CDR3 DNA sequence: TGTGCCTGGAGTGTATTACAGGCTAATGAAAAACTGTTTTTT. Its protein is CAWSVLQANEKLFF.

This clone was seen only a few times. The chain has TRBV10-3 and TRBJ2-3, with D uncertain. V was cut by 0 bases and J by 1 base, with 2 bases left in between. CDR1 and CDR2 from the germline V gene are ENHRY and SYGVKD. CDR3 length: 13 residues. The CDR3 protein is CAISESGTDTQYF. The CDR3, as DNA: TGTGCCATCAGTGAGTCGGGCACAGATACGCAGTATTTT.

The rearrangement links TRBV14 to TRBJ1-3; maybe TRBD1 (5 bases). From germline, CDR1 is SGHDN and CDR2 FVKESK. Trimming pared 4 bases from V and 4 bases from J, leaving 17 bases between. The length of the CDR3 is 16 residues. CDR3 in amino acids: CASSLYQGLTGNTIYF. CDR3 sequence (DNA): TGTGCCAGCAGCCTCTACCAGGGACTTACGGGAAACACCATATATTTT.

The rearrangement uses TRBV7-9 and TRBJ2-3; the D gene is possibly TRBD2 (5 bases). The CDR3 contains 12 residues. Per the germline V gene, CDR1 is SEHNR and CDR2 is FQNEAQ (reference sequence). V lost 11 bases and J 6 bases, leaving 15 bases between the germline ends. CDR3 protein: CAVGRERDTQYF. The CDR3 DNA reads TGTGCCGTCGGTCGGGAAAGGGATACGCAGTATTTT.

The V and J genes are TRBV27 and TRBJ2-4; no definite D call. Trimming took 4 bases from V and 6 from J, leaving 4 bases between them. The CDR3 contains 11 residues. Looked up from germline, CDR1 is MNHEY and CDR2 is SMNVEV (reference sequence). The CDR3 is CASSSRNIQYF. CDR3 DNA sequence: TGTGCCAGCAGTTCGAGAAACATTCAGTACTTC.

The count of this clone is one. Other DNA sequences in the same sample also yield this CDR3. The V and J genes are TRBV28 and TRBJ1-2, with unresolved D. V was cut by 2 bases and J by 3 bases, with 1 base left in between. This CDR3 region has 11 residues. Germline CDR1 MDHEN, CDR2 SYDVKM. The CDR3 coding sequence is TGTGCCAGCAGTTTAGACTATGGCTACACCTTC. Translated: CASSLDYGYTF.

The chain links TRBV18 to TRBJ1-5; D is unresolved. The CDR3 runs 13 residues. V lost 6 bases and J lost 0, with 6 bases in between. Looked up from germline, CDR1 is KGHSH and CDR2 is LQKENI. For the CDR3, the DNA is TGTGCCAGCTCGCTTAATAGCAATCAGCCCCAGCATTTT. Amino acid sequence: CASSLNSNQPQHF.

Here the CDR3 reads CARNGNPYSNQPQHF. CDR3 nucleotide sequence: TGTGCTAGGAACGGAAACCCTTATAGCAATCAGCCCCAGCATTTT. The chain recombines TRBV7-7 with TRBJ1-5; no clear D. The CDR3 runs to 15 residues. Germline CDR1 and CDR2: SSHAT and FNYEAQ (reference sequence).

J is TRBJ1-1 and V is TRBV6-4, with D maybe TRBD1 (5 bases). The CDR3 loop spans 14 amino acids. V lost 11 bases to trimming and J lost 4 bases, with 20 bases between them. Per the germline V gene, CDR1 is MRHNA and CDR2 is SNTAGT. The CDR3, as DNA: TGTGCCCCCAGAAACCCCCGGGGGGTCACTGAAGCTTTCTTT. Encoded protein: CAPRNPRGVTEAFF.